This T cell receptor beta chain was sequenced for a study of T cells in localized non-small cell lung cancer. Study-level points and caveats: Blood T cell density predicted longer survival; adjacent-lung clonality, shorter. Sequencing, confined to only one tumor region, leaves heterogeneity possible. When the top 100 tumor clones were examined, a median around 61 of them also appeared in the adjacent lung, which was paired and uninvolved.

CDR3 length equals 14 residues. Trimming stripped 2 bases from V and 8 bases from J, with 15 bases between. Germline V gene lookup returns CDR1 MNHNY and CDR2 SVGAGI (reference sequence). With respect to this clone: What it recognizes is unknown.

Here immunoSEQ multiplex PCR was the method, and the copy in TCRdb shows in-frame clones only, minus some. The sample consists of tens of thousands of clones, about 87% of them appearing once. This TCR was recovered from a woman between 35 and 70 years old with stage I lung adenocarcinoma. The V gene is TRBV6-6, the J gene TRBJ1-1; D might be TRBD1 (6 bases). Sample: peripheral blood, taken before any cancer treatment. The CDR3 region is CASSYKQGRREAFF. CDR3 DNA sequence: TGTGCCAGCAGTTACAAGCAGGGGAGAAGGGAAGCTTTCTTT.